Below are 8 T cell receptor beta chains sequenced from a single sample in a study of vaccination effects on CD4 cells after COVID-19 (dated by TCRdb to between 2020 and 2023). In the ViraFEST assay, PBMC were stimulated with viral peptide pools, and TCR sequencing was then used to find antigen-specific CD4+ T cell clonotypes based on their expansion. After more than nine days of culture, CD4+ T cells were isolated with the EasySep CD4+ T cell isolation kit. The antigens of these receptors remain unknown. The library came from the immunoSEQ multiplex PCR assay. In its TCRdb copy, this immuneACCESS table keeps in-frame sequences only and misses some clones. Where compared with another copy, unresolved V genes explain less than half of these, and the others have no known cause. Across this sample there are tens of thousands of clones, with 80% to 85% seen only once. 2.4% of the sample is held by the ten biggest clonotypes.

The sample consisted of CD4+ T cells from PBMCs cultured with HCoV-229E spike peptides, taken before COVID-19 vaccination. What this sample's cell subset or site label stands for: HCoV-229E spike overlapping peptide pool stimulation. The receptor set was obtained from a human donor who received a COVID-19 vaccine.

This clone has only one observation. The V and J genes are TRBV7-9 and TRBJ2-5; the D is unclear. Germline V gene lookup returns CDR1 SEHNR and CDR2 FQNEAQ (reference sequence). Trimming cost V 1 base and J 5 bases, with 11 bases left between them. The CDR3 spans 14 residues. The CDR3 sequence: CASSLVYGGETQYF. The CDR3, as DNA: TGTGCCAGCAGCTTAGTGTATGGCGGCGAGACCCAGTACTTC.

This clone was detected only a few times. The chain uses TRBV7-7 and TRBJ2-1, with TRBD1 matching over 11 bases. Germline CDR1 and CDR2: SSHAT and FNYEAQ (reference sequence). The CDR3 length is 14 residues. V was pared by 7 bases and J by 4 bases, with 3 bases of the junction left unmatched. The CDR3 loop reads CASMRDRGYNEQFF. The CDR3 region has the DNA TGTGCCAGCATGCGGGACAGGGGGTACAATGAGCAGTTCTTC.

V gene TRBV2 combines with J gene TRBJ2-2; maybe TRBD2 (5 bases). V was shortened by 6 bases and J by 1 base, with 6 bases between the two germline ends. Germline V gene sequence: CDR1 SNHLY, CDR2 FYNNEI. This CDR3 spans 13 amino acids. The CDR3 bases are TGTGCCAGCAGGGACTTGAACACCGGGGAGCTGTTTTTT. Protein sequence: CASRDLNTGELFF.

The J gene is TRBJ1-4, the V gene TRBV4-1; D is possibly TRBD1 (5 bases). The germline V gene encodes CDR1 MGHRA and CDR2 YSYEKL. The CDR3 covers 14 residues. The V end lost 0 bases, the J end lost 10 bases, and 12 bases lay between the germline ends. The CDR3 DNA sequence: TGCGCCAGCAGCCAAGAAGCTACCGGGGGAAAACTGTTTTTT. The encoded protein is CASSQEATGGKLFF.

This clone appeared once. The chain has TRBV19 and TRBJ1-4; 9 bases map to TRBD1. The germline CDR1 and CDR2 sequences are LNHDA and SQIVND (reference sequence). CDR3 length equals 15 residues. The trim removed 2 bases at V and 7 bases at J, leaving 5 bases unmatched. CDR3 in amino acids: CASSIPRTGVEKLFF. CDR3 in DNA: TGTGCCAGTAGTATACCTCGGACAGGGGTTGAAAAACTGTTTTTT.

The gene calls are TRBV27 and TRBJ2-5, with 9 nucleotides matching TRBD2. Germline CDR1 is MNHEY and CDR2 is SMNVEV (reference sequence). The CDR3 is 15 residues long. With V trimmed by 1 base and J by 1 base, 1 base remained unmatched. The CDR3 is CASSLYSGSQETQYF. CDR3 bases: TGTGCCAGCAGTTTATATAGCGGGAGCCAAGAGACCCAGTACTTC.

This clone was observed once. The chain carries TRBV10-1 and TRBJ2-1; the D gene is possibly TRBD1 (6 bases). The CDR3 loop spans 13 amino acids. Germline-derived CDR1 and CDR2 are WNHNN and SYGVQD (reference sequence). Trimming removed 6 bases from V and 12 bases from J, with 18 bases in between. Here the CDR3 reads CASREPGQGPQFF. In nucleotides, the CDR3 is TGCGCCAGCAGGGAACCGGGACAAGGACCGCAGTTCTTC.

The V call is TRBV2, the J call TRBJ1-2; 7 nucleotides align to TRBD1. V lost 2 bases and J lost 8; bases outside the gene matches: 8. The CDR3 runs 14 residues. Germline CDR1 reads SNHLY; CDR2 reads FYNNEI. CDR3 sequence: CASSELNLGGGYTF. CDR3 nucleotides: TGTGCCAGCAGTGAACTGAACTTAGGGGGCGGCTACACCTTC.